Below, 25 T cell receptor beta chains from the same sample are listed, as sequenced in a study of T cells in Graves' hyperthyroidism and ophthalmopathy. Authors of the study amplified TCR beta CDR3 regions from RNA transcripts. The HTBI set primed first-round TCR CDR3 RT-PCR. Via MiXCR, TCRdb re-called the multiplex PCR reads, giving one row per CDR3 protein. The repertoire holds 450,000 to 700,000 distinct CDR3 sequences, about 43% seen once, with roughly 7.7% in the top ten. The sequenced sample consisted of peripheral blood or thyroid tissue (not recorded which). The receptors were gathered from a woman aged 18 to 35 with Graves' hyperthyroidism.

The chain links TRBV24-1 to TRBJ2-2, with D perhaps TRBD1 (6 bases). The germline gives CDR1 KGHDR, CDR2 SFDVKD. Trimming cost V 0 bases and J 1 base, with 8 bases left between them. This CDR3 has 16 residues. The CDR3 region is CATSDLKGVNTGELFF. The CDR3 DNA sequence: TGTGCCACCAGTGATTTGAAGGGGGTGAACACCGGGGAGCTGTTTTTT.

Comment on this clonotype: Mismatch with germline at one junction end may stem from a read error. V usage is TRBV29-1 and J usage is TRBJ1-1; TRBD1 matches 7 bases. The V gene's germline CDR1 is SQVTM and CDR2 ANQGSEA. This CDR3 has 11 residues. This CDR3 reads CSVLTGTDAFF. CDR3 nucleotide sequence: TGCAGCGTCCTGACAGGGACTGACGCTTTCTTT.

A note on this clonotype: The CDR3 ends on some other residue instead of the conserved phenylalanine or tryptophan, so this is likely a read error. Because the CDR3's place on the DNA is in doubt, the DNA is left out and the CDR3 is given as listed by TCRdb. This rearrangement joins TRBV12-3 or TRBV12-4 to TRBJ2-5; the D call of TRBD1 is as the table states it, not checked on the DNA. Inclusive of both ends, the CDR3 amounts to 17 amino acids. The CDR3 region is CASIPRGQSNYGYTFGS.

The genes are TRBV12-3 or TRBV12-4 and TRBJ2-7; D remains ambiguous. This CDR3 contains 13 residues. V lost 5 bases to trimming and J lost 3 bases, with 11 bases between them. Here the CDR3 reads CASSPWTGYEQYF. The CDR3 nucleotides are TGTGCCAGCAGTCCATGGACGGGCTACGAGCAGTACTTC.

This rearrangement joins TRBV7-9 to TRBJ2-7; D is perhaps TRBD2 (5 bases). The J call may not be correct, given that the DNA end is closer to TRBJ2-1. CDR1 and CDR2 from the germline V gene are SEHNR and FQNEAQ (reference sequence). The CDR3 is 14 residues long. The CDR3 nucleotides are TGTGCCAGCAGCTTATCTCTCCTTAGCGATGAGCAGTTCTTC. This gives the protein CASSLSLLSDEQFF.

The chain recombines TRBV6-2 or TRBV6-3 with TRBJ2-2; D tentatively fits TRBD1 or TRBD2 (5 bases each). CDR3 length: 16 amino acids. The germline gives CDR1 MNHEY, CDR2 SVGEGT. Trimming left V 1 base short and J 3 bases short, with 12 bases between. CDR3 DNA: TGTGCCAGCAGTTACTGGGGGAAGGTGGACACCGGGGAGCTGTTTTTT. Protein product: CASSYWGKVDTGELFF.

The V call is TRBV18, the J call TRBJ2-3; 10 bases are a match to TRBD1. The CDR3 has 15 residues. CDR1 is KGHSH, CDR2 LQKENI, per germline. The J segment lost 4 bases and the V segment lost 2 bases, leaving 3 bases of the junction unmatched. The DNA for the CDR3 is TGTGCCAGCTCACCAAGAGGGACAGGGGCAGATACGCAGTATTTT. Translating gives CASSPRGTGADTQYF.

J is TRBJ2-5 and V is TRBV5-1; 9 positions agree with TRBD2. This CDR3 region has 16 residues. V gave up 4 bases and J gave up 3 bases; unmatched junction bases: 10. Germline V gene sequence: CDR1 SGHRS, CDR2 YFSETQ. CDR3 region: CASSPTGLASEETQYF. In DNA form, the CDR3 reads TGCGCCAGCAGCCCGACCGGACTAGCGTCAGAAGAGACCCAGTACTTC.

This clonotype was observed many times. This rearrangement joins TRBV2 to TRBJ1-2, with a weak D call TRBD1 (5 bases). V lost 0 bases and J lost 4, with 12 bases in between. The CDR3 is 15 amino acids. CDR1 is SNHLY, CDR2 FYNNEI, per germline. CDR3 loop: CASSEALGGSYGYTF. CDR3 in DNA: TGTGCCAGCAGTGAAGCGCTTGGGGGTAGCTATGGCTACACCTTC.

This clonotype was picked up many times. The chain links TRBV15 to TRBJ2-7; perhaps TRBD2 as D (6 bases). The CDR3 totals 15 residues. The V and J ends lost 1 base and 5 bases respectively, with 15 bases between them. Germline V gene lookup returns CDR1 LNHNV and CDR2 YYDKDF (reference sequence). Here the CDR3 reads CATSRARGILDEQYF. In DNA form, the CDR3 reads TGTGCCACCAGCAGAGCTCGGGGGATTCTGGACGAGCAGTACTTC.

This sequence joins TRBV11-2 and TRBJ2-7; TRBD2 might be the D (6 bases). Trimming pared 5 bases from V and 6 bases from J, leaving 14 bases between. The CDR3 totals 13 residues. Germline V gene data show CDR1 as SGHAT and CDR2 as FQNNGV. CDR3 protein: CASSRNTGGEQYF. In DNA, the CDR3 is TGTGCCAGCAGCAGGAACACCGGGGGCGAGCAGTACTTC.

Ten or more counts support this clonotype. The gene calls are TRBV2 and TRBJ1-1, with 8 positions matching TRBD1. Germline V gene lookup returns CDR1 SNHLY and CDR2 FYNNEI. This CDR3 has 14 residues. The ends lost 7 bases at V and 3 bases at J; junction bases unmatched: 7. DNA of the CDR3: TGTGCCAGCATACGACAGGGGAGTTACACTGAAGCTTTCTTT. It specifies CASIRQGSYTEAFF.

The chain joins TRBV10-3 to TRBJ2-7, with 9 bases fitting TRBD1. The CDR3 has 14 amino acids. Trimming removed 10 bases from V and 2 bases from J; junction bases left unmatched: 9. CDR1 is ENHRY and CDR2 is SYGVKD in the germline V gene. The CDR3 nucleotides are TGTGCCACCTCGAGGACAGGGGCGACCTACGAGCAGTACTTC. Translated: CATSRTGATYEQYF.

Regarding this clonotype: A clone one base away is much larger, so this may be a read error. DNA of the CDR3: TGTGCCAGCAGCTTGGGGACAGAGAGTGCCACCCGGGAGCTGTTTTTT. It codes for CASSLGTESATRELFF. This chain uses TRBV7-3 with TRBJ2-2, with 7 bases that match TRBD1. The CDR3 spans 16 residues. Germline V gene lookup returns CDR1 SGHTA and CDR2 FQGTGA.

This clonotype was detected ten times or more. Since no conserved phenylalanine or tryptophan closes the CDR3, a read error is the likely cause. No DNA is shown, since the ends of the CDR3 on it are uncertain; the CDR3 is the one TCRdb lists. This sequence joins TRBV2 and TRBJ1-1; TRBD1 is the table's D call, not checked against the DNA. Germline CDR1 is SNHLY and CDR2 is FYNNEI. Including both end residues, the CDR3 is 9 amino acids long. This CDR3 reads CARGRDRAA.

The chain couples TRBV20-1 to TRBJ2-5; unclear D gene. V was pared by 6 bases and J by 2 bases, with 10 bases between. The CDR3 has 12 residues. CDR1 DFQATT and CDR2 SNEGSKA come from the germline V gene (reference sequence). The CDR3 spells CSASSRQETQYF. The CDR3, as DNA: TGCAGTGCCAGCAGCCGTCAAGAGACCCAGTACTTC.

In DNA form, the CDR3 reads TGCAGTTATAGGGGGCTAGCCTCCCGGGAGACCCAGTACTTC. Protein sequence: CSYRGLASRETQYF. V gene TRBV29-1 combines with J gene TRBJ2-5; 7 bases match TRBD1. The CDR3 extends over 14 amino acids. Germline-derived CDR1 and CDR2 are SQVTM and ANQGSEA.

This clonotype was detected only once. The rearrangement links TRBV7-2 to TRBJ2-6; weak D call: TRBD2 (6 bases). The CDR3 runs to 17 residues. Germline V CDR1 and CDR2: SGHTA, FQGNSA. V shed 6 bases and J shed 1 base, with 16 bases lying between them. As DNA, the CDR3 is TGTGCCAGCAGTAAGACCGGGGGAATATCTGGGGCCAACGTCCTGACTTTC. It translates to CASSKTGGISGANVLTF.

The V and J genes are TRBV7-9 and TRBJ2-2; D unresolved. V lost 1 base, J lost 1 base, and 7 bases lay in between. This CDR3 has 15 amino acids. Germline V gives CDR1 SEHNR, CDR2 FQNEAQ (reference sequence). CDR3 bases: TGTGCCAGCAGCTTAGTGTGGTTGAACACCGGGGAGCTGTTTTTT. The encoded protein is CASSLVWLNTGELFF.

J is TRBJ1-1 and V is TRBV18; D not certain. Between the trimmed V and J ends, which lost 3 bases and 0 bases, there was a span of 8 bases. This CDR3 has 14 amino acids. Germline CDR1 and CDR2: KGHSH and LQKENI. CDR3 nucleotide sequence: TGTGCCAGCTCACCGGTCAGATTGAACACTGAAGCTTTCTTT. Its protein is CASSPVRLNTEAFF. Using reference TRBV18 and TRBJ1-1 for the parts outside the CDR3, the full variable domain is NAGVMQNPRHLVRRRGQEARLRCSPMKGHSHVYWYRQLPEEGLKFMVYLQKENIIDESGMPKERFSAEFPKEGPSILRIQQVVRGDSAAYFCASSPVRLNTEAFFGQGTRLTVV.

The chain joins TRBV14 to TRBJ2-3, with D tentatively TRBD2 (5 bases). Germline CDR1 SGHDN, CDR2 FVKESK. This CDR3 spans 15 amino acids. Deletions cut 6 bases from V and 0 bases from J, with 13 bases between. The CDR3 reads CASRREAPSTDTQYF. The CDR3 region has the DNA TGTGCCAGCAGGAGGGAAGCGCCTAGCACAGATACGCAGTATTTT.

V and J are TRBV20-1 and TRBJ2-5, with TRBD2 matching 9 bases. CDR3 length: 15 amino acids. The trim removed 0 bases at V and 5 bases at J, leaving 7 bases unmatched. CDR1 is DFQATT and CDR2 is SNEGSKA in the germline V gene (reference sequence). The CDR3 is CSAREIAGVMETQYF. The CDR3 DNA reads TGCAGTGCTAGAGAAATAGCGGGAGTGATGGAGACCCAGTACTTC.

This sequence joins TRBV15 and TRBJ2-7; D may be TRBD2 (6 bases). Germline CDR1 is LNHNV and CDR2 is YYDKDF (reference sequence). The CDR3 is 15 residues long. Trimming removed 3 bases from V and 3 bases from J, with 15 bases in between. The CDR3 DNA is TGTGCCACCAGCAGCCAAGGGCTAGCGAACTACGAGCAGTACTTC. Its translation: CATSSQGLANYEQYF.

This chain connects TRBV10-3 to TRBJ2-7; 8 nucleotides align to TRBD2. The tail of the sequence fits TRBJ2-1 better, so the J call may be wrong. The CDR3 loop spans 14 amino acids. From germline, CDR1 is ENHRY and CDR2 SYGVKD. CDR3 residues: CAISELADHNEQFF. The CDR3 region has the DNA TGTGCCATCAGTGAACTAGCGGATCACAATGAGCAGTTCTTC.

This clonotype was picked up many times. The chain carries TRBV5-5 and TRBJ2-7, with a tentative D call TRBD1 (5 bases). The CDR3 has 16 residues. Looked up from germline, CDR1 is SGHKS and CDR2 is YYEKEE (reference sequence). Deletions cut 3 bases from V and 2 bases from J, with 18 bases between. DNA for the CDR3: TGTGCCAGCAGCTCACACCTCCCGGACACGGCCTACGAGCAGTACTTC. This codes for CASSSHLPDTAYEQYF.